The 21 T cell receptor beta chains below were found in one sample sequenced in a study of T cells in Graves' hyperthyroidism and ophthalmopathy. Researchers took RNA transcripts and amplified the TCR beta CDR3 regions from them. First-round RT-PCR targeting the TCR CDR3 was performed with the HTBI primer set. Each CDR3 protein is one row after TCRdb ran MiXCR on the multiplex PCR reads. Altogether about 560,000 distinct CDR3 sequences are present, 12% to 15% being singletons, with the ten largest covering 14%. The sequenced sample was blood. The receptors were gathered from a woman aged 40 to 49 with Graves' hyperthyroidism.

This clonotype appeared many times. The chain carries TRBV5-1 and TRBJ2-2; D might be TRBD1 or TRBD2, each matching 5 bases. The CDR3 loop spans 15 amino acids. V lost 5 bases and J lost 0, with 11 bases in between. CDR1 and CDR2 from the germline V gene are SGHRS and YFSETQ. CDR3 sequence reads: CASSRGDANTGELFF. DNA for the CDR3: TGCGCCAGCAGTCGAGGGGACGCGAACACCGGGGAGCTGTTTTTT. The full variable domain, its missing parts supplied by reference TRBV5-1 and TRBJ2-2, is KAGVTQTPRYLIKTRGQQVTLSCSPISGHRSVSWYQQTPGQGLQFLFEYFSETQRNKGNFPGRFSGRQFSNSRSEMNVSTLELGDSALYLCASSRGDANTGELFFGEGSRLTVL.

This clonotype came up many times. The chain links TRBV10-1 to TRBJ1-1, with 9 bases fitting TRBD1. The V and J ends lost 3 bases and 3 bases, in that order; junction bases with no gene match: 5. The germline gives CDR1 WNHNN, CDR2 SYGVQD (reference sequence). This CDR3 has 15 residues. The chain's CDR3 is CASSEYGTGYTEAFF. CDR3 DNA sequence: TGCGCCAGCAGTGAATACGGGACAGGGTACACTGAAGCTTTCTTT.

The chain employs TRBV3-1 and TRBJ1-2; 8 bases fit TRBD1. CDR3 length equals 16 residues. V lost 2 bases to trimming and J lost 0 bases; unmatched junction nucleotides: 5. Germline V lookup: CDR1 LGHDT, CDR2 YNNKEL (reference sequence). CDR3 DNA sequence: TGTGCCAGCAGCCAAAGGACAGGGTACTCTAACTATGGCTACACCTTC. Its protein is CASSQRTGYSNYGYTF.

This clonotype was seen only a few times. This may be a read error: a much more frequent sequence differs by one nucleotide. The chain has TRBV20-1 and TRBJ2-3; 10 bases align to TRBD1. The CDR3 sequence is 16 residues long. From germline, CDR1 is DFQATT and CDR2 SNEGSKA (reference sequence). After removal of 6 bases from V and 2 bases from J, the junction contained 11 bases not matched to a gene. The CDR3 DNA sequence: TGCAGTGCGATCGATCACGGGACAGGGGACACAGATACGCAGTATTTT. Its translation is CSAIDHGTGDTDTQYF.

The chain is built from TRBV19 and TRBJ2-1; D unresolved. Between the trimmed V and J ends, which lost 5 bases and 1 base, there was a span of 21 bases. Germline V gene sequence: CDR1 LNHDA, CDR2 SQIVND (reference sequence). This CDR3 is built from 18 residues. The CDR3 DNA reads TGTGCCAGTAGTCCCCGAACCCCTAGATCTGGGTCCTACAATGAGCAGTTCTTC. This codes for CASSPRTPRSGSYNEQFF.

For this clonotype: The junction and the germline gene differ at one end; a read error may be behind it. This chain joins TRBV30 and TRBJ1-1, with 9 bases aligning to TRBD1. The CDR3 length is 13 residues. The V gene's germline CDR1 is GTSNPN and CDR2 SVGIG (reference sequence). DNA of the CDR3: TGTGCCACACGGGACAGGGTGAAGACTGAAGCTTTCTTT. Amino acid sequence: CATRDRVKTEAFF.

V and J are TRBV6-1 and TRBJ1-2; D perhaps matches TRBD1 (6 bases). The CDR3 has 12 residues. The germline gives CDR1 MNHNS, CDR2 SASEGT. Trimming removed 8 bases at V and 8 bases at J, with 15 bases between. CDR3 amino acids: CASWEGDGGYTF. In nucleotides, the CDR3 is TGTGCCAGCTGGGAGGGGGATGGGGGCTACACCTTC.

This clonotype was recorded at least ten times. The V and J genes are TRBV7-2 and TRBJ2-7, with D uncertain. The germline V gene has CDR1 SGHTA and CDR2 FQGNSA. With 6 bases removed from V and 3 bases from J, the gap between germline ends came to 6 bases. The CDR3 totals 11 residues. The CDR3 nucleotides are TGTGCCAGCAGTAAGATCTACGAGCAGTACTTC. Protein product: CASSKIYEQYF. The variable domain in full, with the rest retrieved from reference TRBV7-2 and TRBJ2-7, is GAGVSQSPSNKVTEKGKDVELRCDPISGHTALYWYRQSLGQGLEFLIYFQGNSAPDKSGLPSDRFSAERTGGSVSTLTIQRTQQEDSAVYLCASSKIYEQYFGPGTRLTVT.

There are a few counts of this clonotype. The chain recombines TRBV20-1 with TRBJ2-7; TRBD2 matches at 8 bases. V lost 3 bases to trimming and J lost 1 base; unmatched junction nucleotides: 11. The CDR3 is 16 residues long. Germline CDR1 is DFQATT and CDR2 is SNEGSKA (reference sequence). In nucleotides, the CDR3 is TGCAGTGCTAGGGGTTTGGGTAGCGGGACGTCCTACGAGCAGTACTTC. Its translation: CSARGLGSGTSYEQYF.

Only a few counts were recorded for this clonotype. The chain carries TRBV11-2 and TRBJ1-5; no definite D call. V lost 0 bases and J lost 3, with 6 bases in between. Germline lookup yields CDR1 SGHAT and CDR2 FQNNGV. This CDR3 has 14 residues. The CDR3 DNA reads as TGTGCCAGCAGCTTAGACGGTATCAATCAGCCCCAGCATTTT. Protein: CASSLDGINQPQHF.

The chain uses TRBV5-1 and TRBJ2-2; TRBD2 matches 10 bases. CDR1 and CDR2 from the germline V gene are SGHRS and YFSETQ. Trimming at V came to 5 bases and at J to 2 bases, leaving 3 bases not matched to a gene. CDR3 size: 15 residues. The CDR3 sequence is CASRSLAGNTGELFF. The CDR3 coding sequence is TGCGCCAGCAGGTCACTAGCGGGAAACACCGGGGAGCTGTTTTTT. The full variable domain, rest sourced from reference TRBV5-1 and TRBJ2-2, is KAGVTQTPRYLIKTRGQQVTLSCSPISGHRSVSWYQQTPGQGLQFLFEYFSETQRNKGNFPGRFSGRQFSNSRSEMNVSTLELGDSALYLCASRSLAGNTGELFFGEGSRLTVL.

This clonotype was seen only a few times. The genes are TRBV6-1 and TRBJ1-3; D is uncertain. Germline V gene sequence: CDR1 MNHNS, CDR2 SASEGT. CDR3 length: 15 residues. The ends were cut back, 5 bases at V and 0 bases at J, with 11 bases in the middle. CDR3 loop: CASSLGVSSGNTIYF. CDR3 DNA: TGTGCCAGCAGTTTAGGCGTGAGCTCTGGAAACACCATATATTTT.

The rearrangement uses TRBV9 and TRBJ2-1; D not resolved. V was shortened by 0 bases and J by 4 bases, with 8 bases between the two germline ends. CDR3 length: 14 residues. Germline CDR1 reads SGDLS; CDR2 reads YYNGEE. Written as DNA, the CDR3 is TGTGCCAGCAGCGTAGGTAACGAGTACAATGAGCAGTTCTTC. Translating it yields CASSVGNEYNEQFF.

This clonotype has at least ten counts. This sequence joins TRBV30 and TRBJ2-3, with 8 nucleotides matching TRBD1. V trimming: 6 bases; J trimming: 4 bases; junction bases outside the gene matches: 6. Germline V gives CDR1 GTSNPN, CDR2 SVGIG (reference sequence). This CDR3 region has 13 residues. The CDR3 sequence: CACDRGLADTQYF. The CDR3 region has the DNA TGTGCCTGCGACAGGGGTCTAGCAGATACGCAGTATTTT.

This clonotype was detected ten times or more. DNA for the CDR3: TGTGCCAGCAGCTTGTTTTCGACAGGTGATCAGCCCCAGCATTTT. It encodes CASSLFSTGDQPQHF. V usage is TRBV5-5 and J usage is TRBJ1-5; weak D call: TRBD1 (6 bases). Deletions cut 1 base from V and 5 bases from J, with 13 bases between. CDR1 is SGHKS and CDR2 is YYEKEE in the germline V gene (reference sequence). There are 15 residues in the CDR3.

This clonotype was observed many times. This chain uses TRBV7-2 with TRBJ2-3; 14 bases align to TRBD2. Germline-derived CDR1 and CDR2 are SGHTA and FQGNSA. The CDR3 has 16 residues. Trimming took 5 bases from V and 5 from J; bases not matched to a gene: 6. The CDR3, as DNA: TGTGCCAGCAGCCCCTGGACTAGCGGGAGGCGAGATACGCAGTATTTT. Protein: CASSPWTSGRRDTQYF. Variable domain in full (rest from reference TRBV7-2 and TRBJ2-3): GAGVSQSPSNKVTEKGKDVELRCDPISGHTALYWYRQSLGQGLEFLIYFQGNSAPDKSGLPSDRFSAERTGGSVSTLTIQRTQQEDSAVYLCASSPWTSGRRDTQYFGPGTRLTVL.

This clonotype was detected many times. This rearrangement joins TRBV27 to TRBJ1-1; tentative D call: TRBD1 (5 bases). The V gene's germline CDR1 is MNHEY and CDR2 SMNVEV (reference sequence). Trimming took off 7 bases at V and 0 bases at J, with 15 bases between the two ends. This CDR3 spans 15 amino acids. Here the CDR3 reads CASTLDGGMNTEAFF. Here the CDR3 DNA reads TGTGCCAGCACCCTCGATGGGGGTATGAACACTGAAGCTTTCTTT.

In its sample, this clonotype was seen many times. The chain uses TRBV4-1 and TRBJ2-7; 11 bases line up with TRBD2. This CDR3 is 16 amino acids long. V shed 3 bases, J shed 2 bases, and the junction held 6 bases outside the gene matches. Germline values: CDR1 MGHRA, CDR2 YSYEKL. CDR3 sequence (DNA): TGCGCCAGCAGCCAGATAGGACTAGCGGGCGCCTACGAGCAGTACTTC. Its protein is CASSQIGLAGAYEQYF.

Many counts were recorded for this clonotype. The genes are TRBV27 and TRBJ1-1, with 7 bases lining up with TRBD1. The CDR3 has 15 residues. Germline assignment: CDR1 MNHEY and CDR2 SMNVEV (reference sequence). Germline trimming cut 2 bases from V and 6 bases from J; bases unmatched to any gene: 9. CDR3 protein: CASSLDRRQGAEAFF. DNA of the CDR3: TGTGCCAGCAGTTTAGACCGCCGACAGGGCGCTGAAGCTTTCTTT.

This clonotype occurred many times. This chain joins TRBV2 and TRBJ2-7; D is ambiguous. The CDR3 is made up of 15 amino acids. With 0 bases removed from V and 6 bases from J, the gap between germline ends came to 15 bases. CDR1 and CDR2 from the germline V gene are SNHLY and FYNNEI. This chain's CDR3 is CASSEAPDGLPEQYF. The CDR3 DNA sequence: TGTGCCAGCAGTGAAGCCCCTGACGGATTACCCGAGCAGTACTTC.

There are many counts of this clonotype. This sequence joins TRBV3-1 and TRBJ2-7; TRBD2 matches at 8 bases. The CDR3 spans 14 residues. Germline-derived CDR1 and CDR2 are LGHDT and YNNKEL (reference sequence). Trimming removed 1 base from V and 7 bases from J; junction bases left unmatched: 6. The DNA of the CDR3 is TGTGCCAGCAGCCAAGTTGGCGGGAGGCAAGAGCAGTACTTC. Protein sequence: CASSQVGGRQEQYF.